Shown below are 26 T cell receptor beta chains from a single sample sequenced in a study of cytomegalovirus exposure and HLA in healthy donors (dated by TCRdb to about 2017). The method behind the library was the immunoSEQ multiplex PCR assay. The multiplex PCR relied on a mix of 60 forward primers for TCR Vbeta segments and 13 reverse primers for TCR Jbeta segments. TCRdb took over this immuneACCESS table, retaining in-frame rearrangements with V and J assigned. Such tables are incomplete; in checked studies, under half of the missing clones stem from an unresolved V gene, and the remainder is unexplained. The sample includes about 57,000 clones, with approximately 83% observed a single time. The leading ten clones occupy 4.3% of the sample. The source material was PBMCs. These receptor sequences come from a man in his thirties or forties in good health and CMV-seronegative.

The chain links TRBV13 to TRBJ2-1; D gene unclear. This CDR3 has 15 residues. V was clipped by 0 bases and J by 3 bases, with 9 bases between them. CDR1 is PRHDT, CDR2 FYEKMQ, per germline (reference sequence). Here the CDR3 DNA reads TGTGCCAGCAGCTTAGGACAGCCTCTCTACAATGAGCAGTTCTTC. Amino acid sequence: CASSLGQPLYNEQFF. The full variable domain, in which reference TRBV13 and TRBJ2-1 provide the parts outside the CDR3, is AAGVIQSPRHLIKEKRETATLKCYPIPRHDTVYWYQQGPGQDPQFLISFYEKMQSDKGSIPDRFSAQQFSDYHSELNMSSLELGDSALYFCASSLGQPLYNEQFFGPGTRLTVL.

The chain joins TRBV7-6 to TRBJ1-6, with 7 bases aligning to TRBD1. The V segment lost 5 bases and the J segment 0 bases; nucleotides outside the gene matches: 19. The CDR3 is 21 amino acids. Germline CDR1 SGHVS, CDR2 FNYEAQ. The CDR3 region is CASSLFPGGTTTSSYNSPLHF. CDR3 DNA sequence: TGTGCCAGCAGCCTCTTTCCAGGGGGAACAACAACAAGCTCCTATAATTCACCCCTCCACTTT.

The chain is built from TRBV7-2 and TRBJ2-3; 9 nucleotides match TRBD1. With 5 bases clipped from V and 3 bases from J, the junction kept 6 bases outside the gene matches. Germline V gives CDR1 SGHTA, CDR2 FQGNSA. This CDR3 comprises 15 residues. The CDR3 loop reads CASSETGTGTDTQYF. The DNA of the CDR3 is TGTGCCAGCAGCGAGACCGGGACAGGGACAGATACGCAGTATTTT.

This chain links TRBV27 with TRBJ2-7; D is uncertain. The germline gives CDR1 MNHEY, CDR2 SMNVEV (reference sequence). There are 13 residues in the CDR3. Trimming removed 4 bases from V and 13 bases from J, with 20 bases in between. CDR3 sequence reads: CASSSNRVPNPYF. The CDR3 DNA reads TGTGCCAGCAGTTCCAACCGGGTCCCCAACCCTTACTTC.

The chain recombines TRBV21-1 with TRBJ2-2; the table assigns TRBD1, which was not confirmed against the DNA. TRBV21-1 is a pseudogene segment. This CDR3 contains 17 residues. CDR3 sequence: CASSKGQPGSNTGELFF. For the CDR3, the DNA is TGTGCCAGCAGCAAAGGACAGCCCGGTTCGAACACCGGGGAGCTGTTTTTT.

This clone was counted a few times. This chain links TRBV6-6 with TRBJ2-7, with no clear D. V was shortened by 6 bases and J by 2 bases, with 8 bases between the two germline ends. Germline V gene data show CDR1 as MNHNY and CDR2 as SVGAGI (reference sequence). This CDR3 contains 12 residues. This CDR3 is CASSPQTYEQYF. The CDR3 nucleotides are TGTGCCAGCAGCCCCCAAACCTACGAGCAGTACTTC.

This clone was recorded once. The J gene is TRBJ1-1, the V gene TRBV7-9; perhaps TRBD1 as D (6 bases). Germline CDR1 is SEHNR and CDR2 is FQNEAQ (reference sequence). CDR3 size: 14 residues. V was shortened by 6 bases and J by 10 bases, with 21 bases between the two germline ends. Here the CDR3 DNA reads TGTGCCAGCAGTCACCGTGACAGGAGCCAAGGAGCTTTCTTT. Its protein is CASSHRDRSQGAFF. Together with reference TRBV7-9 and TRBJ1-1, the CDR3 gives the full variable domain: DTGVSQNPRHKITKRGQNVTFRCDPISEHNRLYWYRQTLGQGPEFLTYFQNEAQLEKSRLLSDRFSAERPKGSFSTLEIQRTEQGDSAMYLCASSHRDRSQGAFFGQGTRLTVV.

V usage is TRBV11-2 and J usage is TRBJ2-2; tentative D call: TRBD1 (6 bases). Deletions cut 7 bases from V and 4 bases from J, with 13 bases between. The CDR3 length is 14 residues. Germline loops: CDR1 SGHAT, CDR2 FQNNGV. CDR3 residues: CASTPTGCTGELFF. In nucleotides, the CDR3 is TGTGCCAGCACGCCCACAGGGTGCACCGGGGAGCTGTTTTTT.

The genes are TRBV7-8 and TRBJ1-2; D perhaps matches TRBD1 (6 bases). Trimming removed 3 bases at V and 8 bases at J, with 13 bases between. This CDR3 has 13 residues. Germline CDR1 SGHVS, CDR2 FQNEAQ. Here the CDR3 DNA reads TGTGCCAGCAGCTTGGCGAGGACAGAGGGCTACACCTTC. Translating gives CASSLARTEGYTF.

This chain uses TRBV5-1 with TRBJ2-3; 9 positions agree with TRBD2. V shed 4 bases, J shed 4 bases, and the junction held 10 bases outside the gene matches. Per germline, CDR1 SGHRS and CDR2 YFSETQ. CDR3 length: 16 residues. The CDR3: CASSPQAGGYSDTQYF. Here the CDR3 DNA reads TGCGCCAGCAGCCCCCAAGCGGGGGGCTATTCAGATACGCAGTATTTT. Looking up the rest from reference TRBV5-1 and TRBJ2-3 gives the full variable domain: KAGVTQTPRYLIKTRGQQVTLSCSPISGHRSVSWYQQTPGQGLQFLFEYFSETQRNKGNFPGRFSGRQFSNSRSEMNVSTLELGDSALYLCASSPQAGGYSDTQYFGPGTRLTVL.

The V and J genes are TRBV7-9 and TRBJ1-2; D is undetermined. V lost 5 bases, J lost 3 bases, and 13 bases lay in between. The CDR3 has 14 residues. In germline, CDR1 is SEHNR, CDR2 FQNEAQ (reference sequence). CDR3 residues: CASSLSKGDYGYTF. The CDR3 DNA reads TGTGCCAGCAGCCTATCAAAGGGAGACTATGGCTACACCTTC.

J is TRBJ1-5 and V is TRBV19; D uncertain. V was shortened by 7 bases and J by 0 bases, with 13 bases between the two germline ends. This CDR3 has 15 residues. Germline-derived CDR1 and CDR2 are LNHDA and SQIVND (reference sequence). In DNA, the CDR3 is TGTGCCAGTACCATCGGAGGCCATAGCAATCAGCCCCAGCATTTT. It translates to CASTIGGHSNQPQHF.

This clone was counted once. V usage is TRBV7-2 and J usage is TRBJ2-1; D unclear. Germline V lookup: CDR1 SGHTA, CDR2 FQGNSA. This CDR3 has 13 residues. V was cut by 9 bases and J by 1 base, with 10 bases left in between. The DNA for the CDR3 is TGTGCCAGTGCACATGATTCCTACAATGAGCAGTTCTTC. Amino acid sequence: CASAHDSYNEQFF.

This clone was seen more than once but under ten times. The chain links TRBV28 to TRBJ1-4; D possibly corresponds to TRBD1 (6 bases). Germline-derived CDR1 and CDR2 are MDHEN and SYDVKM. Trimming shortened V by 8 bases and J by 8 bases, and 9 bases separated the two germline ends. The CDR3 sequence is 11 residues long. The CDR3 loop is CASGGEEKLFF. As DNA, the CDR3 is TGTGCCAGCGGGGGCGAAGAAAAACTGTTTTTT.

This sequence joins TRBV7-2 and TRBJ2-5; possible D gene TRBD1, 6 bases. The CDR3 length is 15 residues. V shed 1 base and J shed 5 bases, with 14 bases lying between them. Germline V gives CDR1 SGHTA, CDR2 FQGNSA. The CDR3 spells CASSLDTQGHETQYF. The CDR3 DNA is TGTGCCAGCAGCTTAGATACACAGGGACATGAGACCCAGTACTTC.

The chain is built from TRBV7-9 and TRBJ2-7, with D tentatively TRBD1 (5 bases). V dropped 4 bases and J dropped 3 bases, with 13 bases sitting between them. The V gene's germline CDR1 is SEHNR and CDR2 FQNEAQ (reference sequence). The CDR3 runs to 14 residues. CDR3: CASSSTGGSYEQYF. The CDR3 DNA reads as TGTGCCAGCAGCTCCACAGGCGGCAGCTACGAGCAGTACTTC.

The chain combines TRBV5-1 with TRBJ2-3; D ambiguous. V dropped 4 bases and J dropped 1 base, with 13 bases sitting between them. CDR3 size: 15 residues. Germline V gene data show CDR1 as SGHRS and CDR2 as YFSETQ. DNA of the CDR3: TGCGCCAGCAGCGGCCTGGAGTCGGGCACAGATACGCAGTATTTT. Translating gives CASSGLESGTDTQYF.

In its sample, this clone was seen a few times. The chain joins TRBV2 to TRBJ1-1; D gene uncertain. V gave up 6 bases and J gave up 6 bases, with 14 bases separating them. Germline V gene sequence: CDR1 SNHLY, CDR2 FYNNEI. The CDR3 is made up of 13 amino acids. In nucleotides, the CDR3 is TGTGCCAGCAGCGCCCGGGGTACAGCTGAAGCTTTCTTT. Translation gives CASSARGTAEAFF.

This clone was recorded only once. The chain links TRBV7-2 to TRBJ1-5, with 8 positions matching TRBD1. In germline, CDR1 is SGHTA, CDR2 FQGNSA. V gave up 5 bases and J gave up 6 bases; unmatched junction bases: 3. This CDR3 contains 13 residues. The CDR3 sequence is CASSTDRVQPQHF. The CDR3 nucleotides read TGTGCCAGCAGCACGGACAGGGTTCAGCCCCAGCATTTT. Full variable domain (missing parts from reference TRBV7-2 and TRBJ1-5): GAGVSQSPSNKVTEKGKDVELRCDPISGHTALYWYRQSLGQGLEFLIYFQGNSAPDKSGLPSDRFSAERTGGSVSTLTIQRTQQEDSAVYLCASSTDRVQPQHFGDGTRLSIL.

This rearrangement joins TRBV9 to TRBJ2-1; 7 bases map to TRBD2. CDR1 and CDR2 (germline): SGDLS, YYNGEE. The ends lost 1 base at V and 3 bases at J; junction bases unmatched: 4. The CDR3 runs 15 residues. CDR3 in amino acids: CASSVIGGSYNEQFF. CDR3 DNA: TGTGCCAGCAGCGTAATCGGCGGGAGCTACAATGAGCAGTTCTTC.

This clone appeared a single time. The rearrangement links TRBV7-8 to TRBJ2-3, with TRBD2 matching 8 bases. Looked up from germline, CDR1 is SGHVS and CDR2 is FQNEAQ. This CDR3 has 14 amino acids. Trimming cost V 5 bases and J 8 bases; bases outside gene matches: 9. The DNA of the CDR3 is TGTGCCAGCAGCCCGGGGGGGCGGGGCGGTACGCAGTATTTT. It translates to CASSPGGRGGTQYF.

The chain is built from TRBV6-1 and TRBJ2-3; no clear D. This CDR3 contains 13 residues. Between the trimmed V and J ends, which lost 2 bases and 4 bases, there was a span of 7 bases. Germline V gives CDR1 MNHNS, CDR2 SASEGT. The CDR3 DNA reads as TGTGCCAGCAGTGAACAGGCGCCAGATACGCAGTATTTT. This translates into CASSEQAPDTQYF.

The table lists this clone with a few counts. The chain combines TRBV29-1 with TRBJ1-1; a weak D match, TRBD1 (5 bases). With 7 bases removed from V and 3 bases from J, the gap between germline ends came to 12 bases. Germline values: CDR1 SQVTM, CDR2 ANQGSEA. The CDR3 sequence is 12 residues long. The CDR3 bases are TGCAGCGCCCCGGGGGGGTACACTGAAGCTTTCTTT. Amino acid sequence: CSAPGGYTEAFF.

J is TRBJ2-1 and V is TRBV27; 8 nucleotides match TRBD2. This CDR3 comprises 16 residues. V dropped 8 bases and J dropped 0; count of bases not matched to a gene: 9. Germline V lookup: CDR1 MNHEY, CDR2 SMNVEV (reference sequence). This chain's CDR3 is CASGTGGPSSYNEQFF. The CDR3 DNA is TGTGCCAGCGGGACGGGGGGGCCCAGCTCCTACAATGAGCAGTTCTTC.

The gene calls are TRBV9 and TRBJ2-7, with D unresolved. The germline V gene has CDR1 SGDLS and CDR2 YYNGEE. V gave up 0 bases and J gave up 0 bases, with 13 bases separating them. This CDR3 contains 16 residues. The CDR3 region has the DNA TGTGCCAGCAGCGTAGGCGGAACTTCCCCCTCCTACGAGCAGTACTTC. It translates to CASSVGGTSPSYEQYF.

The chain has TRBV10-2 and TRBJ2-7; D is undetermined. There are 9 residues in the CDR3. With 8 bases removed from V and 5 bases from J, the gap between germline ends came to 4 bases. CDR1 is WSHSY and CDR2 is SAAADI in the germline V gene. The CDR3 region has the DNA TGCGCCAGCGGCCACGAGCAGTACTTC. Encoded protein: CASGHEQYF.